The next 23 T cell receptor beta chains were all read from a single sample in a study of T cells after yellow fever vaccination. Via MiXCR, TCRdb re-called the 5' RACE reads, giving one row per CDR3 protein. The sample consists of a few hundred thousand distinct CDR3 sequences, around 12% of them appearing once. Source: CD4+ T cells sorted from PBMCs, taken 15 days after the yellow fever booster vaccination. The receptors were gathered from a man younger than 35 who received the YFV17D yellow fever vaccine.

This clonotype was recorded at least ten times. The chain carries TRBV29-1 and TRBJ2-3, with D tentatively TRBD1 or TRBD2 (5 bases each). This CDR3 contains 12 residues. Trimming stripped 7 bases from V and 6 bases from J, with 14 bases between. From germline, CDR1 is SQVTM and CDR2 ANQGSEA. This CDR3 is CSAGTQADTQYF. Here the CDR3 DNA reads TGCAGCGCGGGGACCCAGGCGGATACGCAGTATTTT.

The chain employs TRBV9 and TRBJ2-3, with 9 bases that match TRBD2. Germline trimming cut 0 bases from V and 3 bases from J; bases unmatched to any gene: 20. The V gene's germline CDR1 is SGDLS and CDR2 YYNGEE. This CDR3 has 21 residues. The CDR3 DNA sequence: TGTGCCAGCAGCGTAGGGTCAAGCGGGGGGCCCAAACCTCTAATTACAGATACGCAGTATTTT. This sequence encodes CASSVGSSGGPKPLITDTQYF.

This clonotype was picked up a small number of times. The J gene is TRBJ1-2, the V gene TRBV20-1, with D possibly TRBD1 on 5 matching bases. Germline V gene data show CDR1 as DFQATT and CDR2 as SNEGSKA (reference sequence). This CDR3 contains 13 residues. V was clipped by 3 bases and J by 14 bases, with 22 bases between them. Here the CDR3 reads CSARVGASPLRTF. The CDR3, as DNA: TGCAGTGCTAGGGTAGGGGCCTCCCCCCTAAGGACCTTC.

This clonotype turned up a few times. CDR3 sequence: CASSRTTSGGDNEQFF. For the CDR3, the DNA is TGTGCCAGCAGTAGAACCACTAGCGGGGGAGATAATGAGCAGTTCTTC. The V call is TRBV12-3 or TRBV12-4, the J call TRBJ2-1; 11 nucleotides line up with TRBD2. V lost 5 bases, J lost 7 bases, and 10 bases stayed unmatched. The CDR3 totals 16 residues.

The V call is TRBV7-2, the J call TRBJ1-5; unclear D gene. Germline loops: CDR1 SGHTA, CDR2 FQGNSA. The V end lost 1 base, the J end lost 6 bases, and 7 bases lay between the germline ends. The CDR3 totals 13 residues. The CDR3, as DNA: TGTGCCAGCAGCTTAGAAATGGCTCAGCCCCAGCATTTT. Translation gives CASSLEMAQPQHF. The whole variable domain, filled in from reference TRBV7-2 and TRBJ1-5, reads GAGVSQSPSNKVTEKGKDVELRCDPISGHTALYWYRQSLGQGLEFLIYFQGNSAPDKSGLPSDRFSAERTGGSVSTLTIQRTQQEDSAVYLCASSLEMAQPQHFGDGTRLSIL.

The sample holds a few counts of this clonotype. The CDR3 region is CASSRGSNIEDTEAFF. DNA of the CDR3: TGCGCCAGCAGCCGTGGGAGTAACATCGAGGACACTGAAGCTTTCTTT. This chain uses TRBV5-1 with TRBJ1-1, with D unclear. This CDR3 has 16 amino acids. V was pared by 4 bases and J by 3 bases, with 19 bases between. In germline, CDR1 is SGHRS, CDR2 YFSETQ. Looking up the rest from reference TRBV5-1 and TRBJ1-1 gives the full variable domain: KAGVTQTPRYLIKTRGQQVTLSCSPISGHRSVSWYQQTPGQGLQFLFEYFSETQRNKGNFPGRFSGRQFSNSRSEMNVSTLELGDSALYLCASSRGSNIEDTEAFFGQGTRLTVV.

J is TRBJ2-1 and V is TRBV11-2, with TRBD1 identical over 8 bases. Trimming cost V 8 bases and J 5 bases; bases outside gene matches: 5. The germline V gene encodes CDR1 SGHAT and CDR2 FQNNGV. The length of the CDR3 is 13 residues. The CDR3 is CASGQGFDNEQFF. CDR3 nucleotides: TGTGCCAGCGGACAGGGCTTCGACAATGAGCAGTTCTTC.

This clonotype has a count of ten or more. This chain uses TRBV7-8 with TRBJ1-1; D is uncertain. The CDR3 covers 12 residues. From germline, CDR1 is SGHVS and CDR2 FQNEAQ. V shed 8 bases and J shed 7 bases, with 14 bases lying between them. In DNA, the CDR3 is TGTGCCAGCTCCCACCCACGCGATGAAGCTTTCTTT. Translating it yields CASSHPRDEAFF.

This clonotype was observed many times. The chain employs TRBV2 and TRBJ2-7; perhaps TRBD1 as D (6 bases). V was pared by 5 bases and J by 5 bases, with 13 bases between. The CDR3 covers 13 residues. CDR1 SNHLY and CDR2 FYNNEI come from the germline V gene. CDR3 sequence reads: CASSLRQADEQYF. CDR3 in DNA: TGTGCCAGCAGTCTCCGACAGGCCGACGAGCAGTACTTC.

A few counts support this clonotype. V usage is TRBV7-9 and J usage is TRBJ1-1; D is ambiguous. V lost 1 base and J lost 4, with 10 bases in between. The length of the CDR3 is 14 residues. Per the germline V gene, CDR1 is SEHNR and CDR2 is FQNEAQ (reference sequence). Here the CDR3 DNA reads TGTGCCAGCAGCTTAGGCCTGTATATCACTGAAGCTTTCTTT. Protein product: CASSLGLYITEAFF.

The J gene is TRBJ2-7, the V gene TRBV5-6; D possibly matches TRBD1 or TRBD2 (6 bases each). This CDR3 region has 15 residues. Germline loops: CDR1 SGHDT, CDR2 YYEEEE. The V and J ends lost 4 bases and 2 bases respectively, with 16 bases between them. The CDR3 here is CASSIFGGPPYEQYV. The CDR3 nucleotides are TGTGCCAGCAGCATCTTCGGGGGCCCCCCCTACGAGCAGTACGTC.

This clonotype was counted between two and nine times. The chain links TRBV10-3 to TRBJ2-1, with D perhaps TRBD1 or TRBD2 (5 bases each). Per the germline V gene, CDR1 is ENHRY and CDR2 is SYGVKD. CDR3 length equals 12 residues. V was cut by 4 bases and J by 7 bases, with 8 bases left in between. CDR3 sequence (DNA): TGTGCCATCAGTGCCGAGGGGAATGAGCAGTTCTTC. Translated, it gives CAISAEGNEQFF.

This clonotype was counted only a few times. The chain links TRBV18 to TRBJ2-1; D is unclear. Germline values: CDR1 KGHSH, CDR2 LQKENI. The CDR3 runs 15 residues. The V end lost 3 bases, the J end lost 7 bases, and 16 bases lay between the germline ends. The CDR3 bases are TGTGCCAGCTCACCGTGGGTAGCCCTGGGGAATGAGCAGTTCTTC. Protein product: CASSPWVALGNEQFF.

The chain employs TRBV14 and TRBJ1-2; D not certain. CDR1 SGHDN and CDR2 FVKESK come from the germline V gene. Trimming shortened V by 4 bases and J by 8 bases, and 11 bases separated the two germline ends. CDR3 length: 12 amino acids. The CDR3, as DNA: TGTGCCAGCAGCCTTCAGCGATACGGCTACACCTTC. Its translation is CASSLQRYGYTF.

The chain has TRBV7-9 and TRBJ1-1; D is unresolved. Germline-derived CDR1 and CDR2 are SEHNR and FQNEAQ (reference sequence). V was shortened by 4 bases and J by 6 bases, with 15 bases between the two germline ends. There are 14 residues in the CDR3. The DNA for the CDR3 is TGTGCCAGCAGCTCTGATCCAAGACAAGCTGAAGCTTTCTTT. It translates to CASSSDPRQAEAFF.

The DNA for the CDR3 is TGTGCCAGCAGCCAGGCCCCCGACATACCCTATGGCTACACCTTC. The encoded protein is CASSQAPDIPYGYTF. V is TRBV4-2 and J is TRBJ1-2; D is undetermined. CDR1 is LGHNA, CDR2 YNFKEQ, per germline. The V gene lost 3 bases and the J gene lost 4 bases, with 15 bases spanning the gap. The CDR3 is made up of 15 amino acids.

The chain recombines TRBV5-4 with TRBJ2-1; no firm D call. This CDR3 contains 15 residues. Germline-derived CDR1 and CDR2 are SGHNT and YYREEE (reference sequence). Trimming left V 0 bases short and J 3 bases short, with 10 bases between. CDR3 sequence: CASSLVSGYYNEQFF. CDR3 bases: TGTGCCAGCAGCTTGGTATCAGGTTACTACAATGAGCAGTTCTTC.

The sample holds a few counts of this clonotype. V gene TRBV28 combines with J gene TRBJ1-5, with 7 bases identical to TRBD1. The CDR3 is 13 amino acids. Looked up from germline, CDR1 is MDHEN and CDR2 is SYDVKM. V lost 7 bases to trimming and J lost 7 bases; unmatched junction nucleotides: 7. For the CDR3, the DNA is TGTGCCAGCAACAAGGGGGCTTACCAGCCCCAGCATTTT. As protein: CASNKGAYQPQHF.

This clonotype was counted at least ten times. J is TRBJ1-1 and V is TRBV5-1; D call uncertain. V lost 0 bases and J lost 1, with 7 bases in between. CDR1 and CDR2 (germline): SGHRS, YFSETQ. The CDR3 length is 14 residues. This CDR3 is CASSLEPTNTEAFF. The CDR3 region has the DNA TGCGCCAGCAGCTTGGAACCGACGAACACTGAAGCTTTCTTT.

In its sample, this clonotype was seen a few times. This sequence joins TRBV7-6 and TRBJ2-5, with 16 nucleotides matching TRBD2. Unmatched junction bases numbered 8, after V lost 5 bases and J lost 5 bases. Germline CDR1 and CDR2: SGHVS and FNYEAQ. This CDR3 region has 17 residues. The CDR3 DNA follows: TGTGCCAGCAGCGGGGGACTAGCGGGGGGGCCGCGTGAGACCCAGTACTTC. Residues: CASSGGLAGGPRETQYF.

This clonotype has just a few counts. The genes are TRBV6-1 and TRBJ2-2; TRBD1 aligns across 11 bases. Losses at the gene ends were 8 bases for V and 6 bases for J; bases not matched to a gene: 5. The V gene's germline CDR1 is MNHNS and CDR2 SASEGT. The CDR3 is made up of 14 amino acids. The CDR3 DNA sequence: TGTGCCAGCTGGGGACAGGGGGGGGCCGGGGAGCTGTTTTTT. Residues: CASWGQGGAGELFF.

The chain combines TRBV2 with TRBJ2-2, with D tentatively TRBD1 or TRBD2 (5 bases each). Germline lookup yields CDR1 SNHLY and CDR2 FYNNEI. V was pared by 1 base and J by 6 bases, with 9 bases between. CDR3 length: 14 residues. CDR3 region: CASSEVMGAGELFF. CDR3 coding DNA: TGTGCCAGCAGTGAAGTCATGGGGGCCGGGGAGCTGTTTTTT.

The table lists this clonotype with a few counts. The rearrangement joins TRBV6-5 to TRBJ2-3; 8 nucleotides agree with TRBD2. V was pared by 2 bases and J by 2 bases, with 6 bases of the junction left unmatched. Germline V lookup: CDR1 MNHEY, CDR2 SVGAGI. The CDR3 is 16 amino acids. The chain's CDR3 is CASSYIGGGTTDTQYF. CDR3 nucleotides: TGTGCCAGCAGTTACATCGGCGGGGGGACCACAGATACGCAGTATTTT.